This T cell receptor beta chain comes out of a study of T-cell reconstitution after alpha-beta-depleted transplantation in children (dated by TCRdb to between 2015 and 2016). General notes on the study: The study quantitatively tracked T-cell immune reconstitution after TCRalphabeta/CD19-depleted allogeneic hematopoietic cell transplantation in children using TCR repertoire profiling.

As to this clonotype: No antigen is known for it. Per-base qualities were not stored, and no clone one base away is much larger.

Preparation of the library involved PCR. Sequencing relied on an Illumina HiSeq 2500. Molecular barcoding was employed in the preparation of TCR libraries, with unique molecular identifiers being used to normalize TCRbeta repertoire quantification. TCRdb reprocessed the public reads (quality trimming at Q25 with fastp, clone calling with MiXCR) and kept in-frame beta chains. Each entry is one CDR3 protein sequence, shown with its most common DNA and genes. This sample comprises about 500,000 distinct CDR3 sequences, 30% to 35% of them detected only once. In total, the top ten clones hold 2.4% of the sample. This clonotype was sampled from a human donor who donated a stem cell graft to a child with aplastic anemia. The sequencing used PBMCs from the stem cell graft donor, collected from the stem cell graft.

The nucleotide sequence reads TGTGCCAGCAGCTTACACCATTCCACAGATACGCAGTATTTT. The resulting protein is CASSLHHSTDTQYF. The sequence joins TRBV7-3 to TRBJ2-3; there is no confident call for the D gene. The CDR3 contains 14 residues, cysteine and phenylalanine counted. CDR3 DNA only is kept here, 42 bases in frame from base 1. CDR1 and CDR2 are drawn from the germline V gene: SGHTA, FQGTGA. V was cut back by 2 bases and J by 2 bases, leaving a gap of 8 bases between them. The entire variable domain, with the stretches around the CDR3 drawn from the reference TRBV7-3 and TRBJ2-3 proteins, is GAGVSQTPSNKVTEKGKYVELRCDPISGHTALYWYRQSLGQGPEFLIYFQGTGAADDSGLPNDRFFAVRPEGSVSTLKIQRTERGDSAVYLCASSLHHSTDTQYFGPGTRLTVL.